The rows below give T cell receptor beta chains drawn from one sample of a study of T cells expressing NK-cell markers. TCRdb re-called the 5' RACE reads, yielding one record per CDR3 amino acid sequence without DNA. There are about 380,000 distinct CDR3 sequences in the sample, with 5.2% held by the top ten. Material for sequencing was blood T cells: a sorted CD56 or NKG2C T cell subset, CD4+ or CD8+ T cells, or bulk PBMC T cells (not recorded which). The receptors were sampled from a man aged 18-75 years in good health. Both conserved end residues are part of each CDR3.

>TRBV11-2|TRBJ2-4
CASSFTGENIQYF
>TRBV21-1|TRBJ1-6
CASSKCISSYNSPLHF
>TRBV11-2|TRBJ2-7
CASSPLGQPHSEQYF
>TRBV12-3/TRBV12-4|TRBJ2-3
CASGFPPGGAGDTQYF
>TRBV7-9|TRBJ2-7
CASSGEPGTSDYEQYF
>TRBV2|TRBJ2-7
CASSRSRVVSYELYF
>TRBV11-1|TRBJ2-5
CASSSRLAGGPYQETQYF
>TRBV10-3|TRBJ1-5
CAITGQINQPQHF
>TRBV6-5|TRBJ1-1
CASSYNRWNTEAFF
>TRBV5-1|TRBJ1-6
CASSLEGAGGSPLHF
>TRBV2|TRBJ2-3
CASSEKGPNTDTQYF
>TRBV3-1|TRBJ1-6
CASTTGINSPLHF
>TRBV4-2|TRBJ2-3
CASSQTSADTQYF
>TRBV25-1|TRBJ1-1
CASSYPGQGWTEAFF
>TRBV5-1|TRBJ2-1
CASSPGGSGLPNEQFF
>TRBV2|TRBJ1-5
CASSEARRFNQPQHF
>TRBV12-3/TRBV12-4|TRBJ2-5
CASTGGAGPFQETQYF
>TRBV2|TRBJ2-3
CASSEEARSTDTQYF
>TRBV28|TRBJ1-4
CASSFRVPGANEKLFF
>TRBV5-1|TRBJ1-1
CASSLVTANTEAFF
>TRBV7-9|TRBJ2-6
CASSSTQYSGANVLTF
>TRBV20-1|TRBJ2-7
CSALGQLYEQYF
>TRBV15|TRBJ1-1
CATSSGQGGDTEAFF
>TRBV7-2|TRBJ2-7
CASSLGQGQGAYEQYF
>TRBV15|TRBJ1-3
CATSRDGWGAGNTIYF
>TRBV6-5|TRBJ2-1
CASSSRGGTYNEQFF
>TRBV3-1|TRBJ1-6
CASSQVPGAHSPLHF
>TRBV2|TRBJ2-2
CASFNPAGGELFF
>TRBV25-1|TRBJ2-7
CASKGRAYEQYF
>TRBV12-3/TRBV12-4|TRBJ2-3
CASSLRGEADTQYF
>TRBV2|TRBJ1-6
CASNKGPSYNSPLHF
>TRBV19|TRBJ1-1
CASSITGLNTEAFF
>TRBV4-1|TRBJ1-1
CASSQGWVGGTEAFF
>TRBV6-1|TRBJ2-1
CASNSGGFREQFF
>TRBV5-1|TRBJ2-3
CASSLALAGGDTDTQYF
>TRBV6-6|TRBJ2-7
CASSLGTWGEQYF
>TRBV7-9|TRBJ2-3
CASSGGLAGRTDTQYF
>TRBV7-9|TRBJ1-2
CASSLGSLGYGYTF
>TRBV3-1|TRBJ2-6
CASSQNLGGAGANVLTF
>TRBV20-1|TRBJ2-3
CSAAPPARGVLVYTDTQYF
>TRBV20-1|TRBJ2-5
CSAARFGETQYF
>TRBV5-1|TRBJ2-1
CASSLIPRQEQFF
>TRBV4-2|TRBJ2-3
CASSQVASGVSTDTQYF
>TRBV7-9|TRBJ2-7
CASSHGTRGPYEQYF
>TRBV25-1|TRBJ1-6
CASSIGQGINSPLHF
>TRBV2|TRBJ1-2
CATSYVGGRDYGYTF
>TRBV12-3/TRBV12-4|TRBJ1-2
CASSFPGYGYTF
>TRBV28|TRBJ1-5
CASSLVDRGRQPQHF
>TRBV3-1|TRBJ2-7
CASSQDLRGGREQYF
>TRBV19|TRBJ1-1
CASGGTAPLAEAFF